By sample share, the clone carrying this T cell receptor beta chain is medium-sized (0.01 to 0.1%). Each TCR cDNA molecule carried a unique molecular identifier. TCRdb re-called the 5' RACE reads through MiXCR, storing one row per CDR3 protein. The sample holds over 6,500 distinct CDR3 sequences, around 3.8% seen once. These data come from a study of spatial heterogeneity in lung cancer. Study in general: The library had UMIs, and each TCR and UMI pair averaged more than ten raw reads.

Time point of the sample: sample taken at primary tumor resection. Whole RNA, isolated from tumor, nontumor lung or frozen PBMC, was sequenced without prior sorting. J was trimmed by 5 bases and V by 0 bases; bases with no gene match: 6. From germline, CDR1 is SGHDT and CDR2 YYEEEE. The length of the CDR3 is 15 residues. The material sequenced was normal lung tissue next to the tumor, taken at surgery. This clonotype was obtained from a female donor with early-stage non-small cell lung cancer. The J gene is TRBJ2-5, the V gene TRBV5-6, with 8 nucleotides matching TRBD1. The CDR3 protein is CASSLARTGKETQYF. Here the CDR3 DNA reads TGTGCCAGCAGCTTGGCCAGGACAGGGAAGGAGACCCAGTACTTC.